This T cell receptor (beta chain) emerged from a study of T cell clonality in common variable immunodeficiency (dated by TCRdb to about 2015). General conclusions and limits of the study: Correlations between repertoire features and clinical complications were limited by patient heterogeneity within the CVID cohort. CVID TCRbeta sequences reportedly showed fewer deletions and N-nucleotide insertions and lacked highly modified clones with 13 or more V deletions. It was noted by the authors that sequencing of the repertoires of T cell subpopulations would be needed to clarify the cause of the increased clonality in CVID. Fewer TCRbeta clones were shared among CVID subjects than among healthy controls (p < 0.0001). Even though DNA input was the same, control samples had an average of about 89,000 unique sequences each, compared with some 32,000 in CVID samples. TCRbeta clonality was higher in CVID subjects than in healthy controls (t-test p = 0.018), and the increase was most characteristic of about a third of subjects.

For sequencing input, CVID and control samples contributed equivalent amounts of genomic DNA. For every sample, a 60 bp segment covering the rearranged TCRbeta CDR3 region was amplified and then sequenced. The immunoSEQ assay, a bias-corrected multiplex PCR combined with high-throughput sequencing, was used for TCRbeta amplification. Regarding the original processing steps: Every unique nucleotide sequence counted as a clone and was annotated with V, D and J genes, copy number and frequency. Sequences were labeled productive if in frame, and non-productive if out of frame or containing stop codons. As previously described, clonality was calculated on the basis of Shannon's entropy. Mean CDR3 Kyte-Doolittle hydropathy was derived from the predicted amino acid sequences of productive clones. Using the R hclust function, scaled V gene usage was clustered hierarchically with Manhattan distance and complete linkage. Clone sharing by CDR3 amino acid sequence was assessed by resampling 12 repertoires per group over 100 rounds. The repertoires were screened for around 70 published EBV-specific TCRbeta sequences and a few hundred published CMV-specific TCRbeta sequences. After a couple of CVID samples that produced fewer than 10,000 sequences were dropped from the analysis, some 41 CVID repertoires remained. As stored in TCRdb, this immuneACCESS dataset retains in-frame rearrangements with V and J assigned. A fraction of the clones does not appear; measured against another copy, unresolved V genes explain less than half of the discrepancy, and the remainder lacks a known reason. The V and J calls and the clone size are those of that table, but D and trimming were determined from the DNA. This sample has tens of thousands of clones, none of them a singleton. About 5.5% of the sample goes to the ten largest clones.

CDR3 length: 15 amino acids, cysteine to phenylalanine. Shown are 36 bases from within the CDR3, in frame from base 1. CDR1 and CDR2 are drawn from the germline V gene (reference sequence): DFQATT, SNEGSKA. Clipping removes 3 bases from V and 6 bases from J, with 8 as the unmatched junction base count. Predominantly Caucasian heritage was noted among both the CVID patients and the healthy controls. From each donor, roughly 4.5 to 8 ml of heparinized peripheral whole blood was collected. TCRbeta CDR3 repertoires were sequenced from genomic DNA of adults with common variable immune deficiency (CVID) and healthy adult controls. A total of around 22 healthy adult volunteers (12 female and around ten male; age range roughly 20 to 66 years, mean age approximately 34) were included in the control group. Diluted blood was density-centrifuged over Hypaque 1077 or Ficoll-Paque to isolate peripheral blood mononuclear cells. Genomic DNA was obtained from unsorted mononuclear cells using either Qiagen column purification or a centrifugation-based method.

Many counts were recorded for this clone. The antigen it binds to is not known. The CDR3 end falls 3 residues outside the read, so it is completed with the germline J gene. Sequenced material: peripheral blood mononuclear cells. This receptor was identified in a person aged 18 to 75 in good health. This sequence uses TRBV20-1 and TRBJ2-3; 11 middle bases align to TRBD1. The CDR3 DNA, read in part, is TGCAGTGCTAGTGCGGACAGGGGGCGCCGGGATACG. The translation is CSASADRGRRDT. The whole CDR3 is CSASADRGRRDTQYF.